The source of this T cell receptor (beta chain) is a study of response to subunit inactivated influenza vaccine. The CDR3 runs 18 residues. V was cut by 0 bases and J by 0 bases, with 15 bases left in between. Germline lookup yields CDR1 LGHNA and CDR2 YNFKEQ. One entry per CDR3 protein, called by TCRdb with MiXCR from the RT-PCR reads. The sample includes 550,000 to 800,000 distinct CDR3 sequences, approximately 13% of them seen just once. The source is a man aged 50 to 59 who received an inactivated influenza vaccine. The chain has TRBV4-2 and TRBJ2-4; D remains ambiguous. This sample comprised PBMCs from blood, obtained around 15 days before vaccination. CDR3 protein: CASSQEGRALIAKNIQYF. DNA for the CDR3: TGTGCCAGCAGCCAAGAAGGGCGCGCGCTAATAGCCAAAAACATTCAGTACTTC.